These 10 T cell receptor beta chains originate from one sample sequenced in a study of cytomegalovirus exposure and HLA in healthy donors. The PCR had 60 Vbeta and 13 Jbeta primers. TCRdb's table, derived via immunoSEQ multiplex PCR, lists solely in-frame clones and lacks some. The table records 80,000 to 95,000 clones, about three quarters of them present only once. Specimen: PBMCs. The receptors derive from a woman aged 50 to 60 in good health and CMV-seropositive.

This clone appeared a few times. The CDR3 sequence is CASSKDRALAYEQFF. The CDR3 DNA sequence: TGTGCCAGCAGCAAAGACAGGGCGTTGGCCTATGAGCAGTTCTTC. This chain links TRBV21-1 with TRBJ2-1; the table calls TRBD1, which could not be checked here. TRBV21-1 counts as a pseudogene. The CDR3 contains 15 residues.

The count of this clone is one. The chain couples TRBV11-2 to TRBJ2-3; no definite D call. The CDR3 is 17 residues long. Per germline, CDR1 SGHAT and CDR2 FQNNGV. V lost 1 base to trimming and J lost 4 bases, with 18 bases between them. The chain's CDR3 is CASSLVGRGFRADTQYF. The CDR3, as DNA: TGTGCCAGCAGCTTAGTAGGTCGCGGTTTCCGCGCAGATACGCAGTATTTT.

CDR3 residues: CASSLAGVWKNIQYF. CDR3 bases: TGTGCCAGCAGCCTAGCGGGAGTTTGGAAAAACATTCAGTACTTC. The chain recombines TRBV11-2 with TRBJ2-4; 10 bases line up with TRBD2. The trim removed 5 bases at V and 4 bases at J, leaving 5 bases unmatched. Germline V CDR1 and CDR2: SGHAT, FQNNGV. This CDR3 is built from 15 residues.

The chain joins TRBV28 to TRBJ2-1; D might be TRBD2 (5 bases). The CDR3 runs to 12 residues. Germline assignment: CDR1 MDHEN and CDR2 SYDVKM. V lost 5 bases and J lost 8, with 10 bases in between. DNA for the CDR3: TGTGCCAGCAGTCCCCCCGGGGATGAGCAGTTCTTC. Translating it yields CASSPPGDEQFF.

CDR3 amino acids: CASSLGRERETQYF. The CDR3 region has the DNA TGCGCCAGCAGCTTGGGGCGGGAGAGGGAGACCCAGTACTTC. This rearrangement joins TRBV5-1 to TRBJ2-5, with 7 nucleotides matching TRBD2. Germline V gene lookup returns CDR1 SGHRS and CDR2 YFSETQ. The CDR3 spans 14 residues. The V segment lost 0 bases and the J segment 5 bases; nucleotides outside the gene matches: 4.

There are a few counts of this clone. The chain recombines TRBV10-3 with TRBJ1-5, with D perhaps TRBD1 (5 bases). Trimming took off 6 bases at V and 4 bases at J, with 13 bases between the two ends. Germline CDR1 ENHRY, CDR2 SYGVKD. The CDR3 runs 14 residues. CDR3 in DNA: TGTGCCATCAGCGTAGACAGAGAAAATCAGCCCCAGCATTTT. Its translation is CAISVDRENQPQHF.

The V and J genes are TRBV11-2 and TRBJ2-3; weak D call: TRBD1 (6 bases). This CDR3 has 14 residues. The germline V and J ends were trimmed by 11 bases and 2 bases, with 17 bases remaining between them. The V gene's germline CDR1 is SGHAT and CDR2 FQNNGV. CDR3 nucleotide sequence: TGTGCCGGACTCGACAGGCCCCACACAGATACGCAGTATTTT. Its translation is CAGLDRPHTDTQYF. The complete variable domain, with remaining parts taken from reference TRBV11-2 and TRBJ2-3, reads EAGVAQSPRYKIIEKRQSVAFWCNPISGHATLYWYQQILGQGPKLLIQFQNNGVVDDSQLPKDRFSAERLKGVDSTLKIQPAKLEDSAVYLCAGLDRPHTDTQYFGPGTRLTVL.

V gene TRBV5-4 combines with J gene TRBJ2-2; TRBD2 agrees at 8 bases. The germline V gene encodes CDR1 SGHNT and CDR2 YYREEE (reference sequence). The V gene end was trimmed by 4 bases and the J gene end by 7 bases; junction bases not matched to a gene: 12. The CDR3 length is 16 residues. CDR3 in amino acids: CASSDGGLVRDGELFF. CDR3 coding DNA: TGTGCCAGCAGCGATGGGGGACTAGTGCGTGACGGGGAGCTGTTTTTT.

The chain recombines TRBV28 with TRBJ1-1; D unclear. V was cut by 5 bases and J by 7 bases, with 8 bases left in between. The CDR3 contains 11 residues. Germline V gene data show CDR1 as MDHEN and CDR2 as SYDVKM. The DNA for the CDR3 is TGTGCCAGCAGTCCTGGACTTGAAGCTTTCTTT. Protein sequence: CASSPGLEAFF.

The CDR3 reads CASRLAGAGDTQYF. CDR3 DNA sequence: TGTGCCAGTAGACTAGCGGGAGCGGGAGATACGCAGTATTTT. The rearrangement uses TRBV19 and TRBJ2-3; 11 bases align to TRBD2. V shed 6 bases, J shed 5 bases, and the junction held 4 bases outside the gene matches. CDR3 length: 14 residues. CDR1 LNHDA and CDR2 SQIVND come from the germline V gene (reference sequence).